These 21 T cell receptor beta chains came from one sample sequenced in a study of blood T cell repertoires in COVID-19. Using immunoSEQ multiplex PCR, the repertoire was profiled, and TCRdb retains in-frame clones only, with some absent. The table lists 110,000 or so clones, approximately 80% of them singletons. The source material was peripheral blood. Receptors originate from a woman of 80 years or more with active or convalescent COVID-19.

This rearrangement joins TRBV11-3 to TRBJ2-2, with D tentatively TRBD2 (6 bases). Trimming pared 1 base from V and 6 bases from J, leaving 21 bases between. Per the germline V gene, CDR1 is SGHNT and CDR2 is YENEEA. This CDR3 has 18 amino acids. CDR3 loop: CASSLAPTLGRWAGELFF. CDR3 sequence (DNA): TGTGCCAGCAGCTTAGCCCCTACCTTGGGGAGGTGGGCCGGGGAGCTGTTTTTT. Looking up the rest from reference TRBV11-3 and TRBJ2-2 gives the full variable domain: EAGVVQSPRYKIIEKKQPVAFWCNPISGHNTLYWYLQNLGQGPELLIRYENEEAVDDSQLPKDRFSAERLKGVDSTLKIQPAELGDSAVYLCASSLAPTLGRWAGELFFGEGSRLTVL.

The chain uses TRBV5-4 and TRBJ2-2; 10 bases agree with TRBD2. The CDR3 has 16 residues. Per germline, CDR1 SGHNT and CDR2 YYREEE (reference sequence). J gave up 7 bases and V 2 bases, and 8 bases lay outside the gene matches. The DNA for the CDR3 is TGTGCCAGCAGCTTAAGCCCCGGGACTAGCGTCGGGGAGCTGTTTTTT. This translates into CASSLSPGTSVGELFF.

V gene TRBV6-5 combines with J gene TRBJ1-2; TRBD1 matches at 8 bases. In germline, CDR1 is MNHEY, CDR2 SVGAGI. This CDR3 is 15 amino acids long. Losses at the gene ends were 7 bases for V and 6 bases for J; bases not matched to a gene: 13. CDR3 amino acids: CASTLAGGASHGYTF. The CDR3 DNA sequence: TGTGCCAGCACCTTAGCAGGGGGCGCTTCCCATGGCTACACCTTC.

This chain uses TRBV3-1 (or the pseudogene TRBV3-2) with TRBJ2-2, with D perhaps TRBD2 (6 bases). Germline-derived CDR1 and CDR2 are LGHDT and YNNKEL (reference sequence). Trimming pared 2 bases from V and 3 bases from J, leaving 13 bases between. This CDR3 has 16 residues. The chain's CDR3 is CASSQMTRSYTGELFF. The CDR3 DNA reads as TGTGCCAGCAGCCAAATGACTAGGTCGTACACCGGGGAGCTGTTTTTT.

J is TRBJ2-1 and V is TRBV10-3, with a possible D match to TRBD2 (5 bases). Between the trimmed V and J ends, which lost 0 bases and 0 bases, there was a span of 9 bases. CDR1 is ENHRY, CDR2 SYGVKD, per germline. The CDR3 is 16 residues long. The CDR3 coding sequence is TGTGCCATCAGTGAGTCAGGTGGGAGCTCCTACAATGAGCAGTTCTTC. Translated: CAISESGGSSYNEQFF.

The V gene is TRBV9, the J gene TRBJ2-3, with D possibly TRBD1 on 6 matching bases. Germline V gives CDR1 SGDLS, CDR2 YYNGEE. The CDR3 spans 16 residues. Trimming shortened V by 4 bases and J by 3 bases, and 18 bases separated the two germline ends. CDR3 nucleotide sequence: TGTGCCAGCAGCCAAGGGACACACCTAGCAACAGATACGCAGTATTTT. This sequence encodes CASSQGTHLATDTQYF.

The J gene is TRBJ1-2, the V gene TRBV4-2; D possibly corresponds to TRBD1 (6 bases). The CDR3 sequence is 15 residues long. V gave up 0 bases and J gave up 2 bases, with 10 bases separating them. Germline values: CDR1 LGHNA, CDR2 YNFKEQ. CDR3 nucleotide sequence: TGTGCCAGCAGCCAAGATCACAGGGAAAACTATGGCTACACCTTC. Its translation: CASSQDHRENYGYTF.

DNA of the CDR3: TGTGCCACCAGTGATCCAGGCAGGGGATCCTACAATGAGCAGTTCTTC. It yields the protein CATSDPGRGSYNEQFF. The gene calls are TRBV24-1 and TRBJ2-1; D may be TRBD1 (6 bases). Trimming cost V 3 bases and J 1 base, with 12 bases left between them. The CDR3 spans 16 residues. Germline V gene data show CDR1 as KGHDR and CDR2 as SFDVKD.

The gene calls are TRBV2 and TRBJ2-5, with unresolved D. The CDR3 runs to 11 residues. Trimming pared 10 bases from V and 5 bases from J, leaving 11 bases between. Germline V CDR1 and CDR2: SNHLY, FYNNEI. The CDR3 nucleotides are TGTGCCAACCACTACGGGGAGACCCAGTACTTC. This translates into CANHYGETQYF.

The gene calls are TRBV3-1 (or the pseudogene TRBV3-2) and TRBJ2-1; a weak D match, TRBD2 (6 bases). The CDR3 has 16 residues. V was clipped by 0 bases and J by 7 bases, with 16 bases between them. Per the germline V gene, CDR1 is LGHDT and CDR2 is YNNKEL (reference sequence). The CDR3 sequence is CASSQERLAKGNEQFF. The DNA of the CDR3 is TGTGCCAGCAGCCAAGAACGGCTAGCGAAGGGGAATGAGCAGTTCTTC.

V gene TRBV10-3 combines with J gene TRBJ2-5; 8 bases align to TRBD1. With 2 bases clipped from V and 4 bases from J, the junction kept 6 bases outside the gene matches. CDR3 length equals 15 residues. Per the germline V gene, CDR1 is ENHRY and CDR2 is SYGVKD. CDR3 in amino acids: CAISESGQGAETQYF. CDR3 coding DNA: TGTGCCATCAGTGAGAGTGGGCAGGGGGCAGAGACCCAGTACTTC.

This chain connects TRBV5-1 to TRBJ2-7; 8 bases line up with TRBD2. Germline trimming cut 4 bases from V and 7 bases from J; bases unmatched to any gene: 10. CDR1 and CDR2 (germline): SGHRS, YFSETQ. This CDR3 contains 14 residues. CDR3 loop: CASSHGRASLEQYF. CDR3 in DNA: TGCGCCAGCAGCCACGGGAGGGCCTCCCTAGAGCAGTACTTC. Using reference TRBV5-1 and TRBJ2-7 for the parts outside the CDR3, the full variable domain is KAGVTQTPRYLIKTRGQQVTLSCSPISGHRSVSWYQQTPGQGLQFLFEYFSETQRNKGNFPGRFSGRQFSNSRSEMNVSTLELGDSALYLCASSHGRASLEQYFGPGTRLTVT.

DNA for the CDR3: TGTGCCAGCAAAACTAGCGGAGGGGTCCATGAGCAGTTCTTC. Amino acids: CASKTSGGVHEQFF. The chain joins TRBV6-5 to TRBJ2-1, with 8 bases that match TRBD2. Losses at the gene ends were 7 bases for V and 8 bases for J; bases not matched to a gene: 10. This CDR3 region has 14 residues. The germline V gene encodes CDR1 MNHEY and CDR2 SVGAGI.

In DNA, the CDR3 is TGCGCCAGCAGCTTGGAACAGACAGAGAACACTGAAGCTTTCTTT. Protein product: CASSLEQTENTEAFF. The rearrangement uses TRBV5-1 and TRBJ1-1; D might be TRBD1 (5 bases). Between the trimmed V and J ends, which lost 0 bases and 1 base, there was a span of 10 bases. CDR3 size: 15 residues. CDR1 and CDR2 from the germline V gene are SGHRS and YFSETQ.

The chain recombines TRBV11-1 with TRBJ2-5; 7 nucleotides line up with TRBD2. The CDR3 sequence is 14 residues long. From germline, CDR1 is SGHAT and CDR2 FQDESV (reference sequence). V dropped 5 bases and J dropped 4; count of bases not matched to a gene: 7. CDR3 residues: CASSRTSTSETQYF. CDR3 nucleotide sequence: TGTGCCAGCAGCAGGACTAGTACTTCAGAGACCCAGTACTTC. Drawing the rest from reference TRBV11-1 and TRBJ2-5, the complete variable domain is EAEVAQSPRYKITEKSQAVAFWCDPISGHATLYWYRQILGQGPELLVQFQDESVVDDSQLPKDRFSAERLKGVDSTLKIQPAELGDSAMYLCASSRTSTSETQYFGPGTRLLVL.

The chain joins TRBV2 to TRBJ2-2; the match to TRBD2 covers 9 bases. V shed 6 bases and J 4 bases; nucleotides not matched to a gene: 12. Germline lookup yields CDR1 SNHLY and CDR2 FYNNEI. This CDR3 contains 17 residues. The CDR3 spells CASRKAGTSFSTGELFF. In DNA form, the CDR3 reads TGTGCCAGCAGGAAGGCCGGGACTAGCTTTAGCACCGGGGAGCTGTTTTTT.

The gene calls are TRBV2 and TRBJ1-3, with a tentative D call TRBD1 (6 bases). The CDR3 consists of 14 residues. The V gene lost 6 bases and the J gene lost 2 bases, with 11 bases spanning the gap. CDR1 and CDR2 (germline): SNHLY, FYNNEI. CDR3 nucleotide sequence: TGTGCCAGCAGGAAACAGGGAACTGGAAACACCATATATTTT. This codes for CASRKQGTGNTIYF.

The chain links TRBV5-1 to TRBJ2-1, with 12 nucleotides matching TRBD2. The CDR3 sequence is 16 residues long. Germline CDR1 is SGHRS and CDR2 is YFSETQ. The J segment lost 1 base and the V segment lost 4 bases, leaving 3 bases of the junction unmatched. CDR3 nucleotide sequence: TGCGCCAGCAGCCTCACTAGCGGGAGGTCCTACAATGAGCAGTTCTTC. This encodes CASSLTSGRSYNEQFF.

This clone was found once. In DNA form, the CDR3 reads TGCGCCAGCAGGCCAGAAATGACTAGCGGGGCCTACGAGCAGTACTTC. It encodes CASRPEMTSGAYEQYF. The chain joins TRBV4-1 to TRBJ2-7, with 11 positions matching TRBD2. The CDR3 consists of 16 residues. Germline values: CDR1 MGHRA, CDR2 YSYEKL. Trimming at V came to 6 bases and at J to 2 bases, leaving 9 bases not matched to a gene.

The chain carries TRBV5-6 and TRBJ2-4; no firm D call. Germline V gene data show CDR1 as SGHDT and CDR2 as YYEEEE. V lost 0 bases and J lost 1, with 11 bases in between. The CDR3 length is 16 residues. CDR3 region: CASSLAIAEAKNIQYF. The DNA of the CDR3 is TGTGCCAGCAGCTTGGCAATCGCGGAGGCCAAAAACATTCAGTACTTC.

The gene calls are TRBV19 and TRBJ1-4; D may be TRBD1 (5 bases). The CDR3 runs 15 residues. Trimming took 3 bases from V and 0 from J, leaving 8 bases between them. From germline, CDR1 is LNHDA and CDR2 SQIVND (reference sequence). This CDR3 reads CASSIEGATNEKLFF. CDR3 bases: TGTGCCAGTAGTATCGAAGGGGCAACTAATGAAAAACTGTTTTTT.